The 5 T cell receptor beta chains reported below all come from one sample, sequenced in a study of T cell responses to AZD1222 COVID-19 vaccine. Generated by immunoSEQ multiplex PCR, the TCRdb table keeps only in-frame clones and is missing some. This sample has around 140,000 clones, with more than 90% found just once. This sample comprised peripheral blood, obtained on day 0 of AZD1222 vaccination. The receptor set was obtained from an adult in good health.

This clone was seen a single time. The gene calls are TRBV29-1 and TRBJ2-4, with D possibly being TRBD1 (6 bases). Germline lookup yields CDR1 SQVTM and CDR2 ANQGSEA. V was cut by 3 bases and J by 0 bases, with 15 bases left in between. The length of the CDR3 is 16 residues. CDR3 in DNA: TGCAGCGTTGACACTAACAGGGCCATAGCCAAAAACATTCAGTACTTC. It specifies CSVDTNRAIAKNIQYF.

The CDR3 loop reads CAISGGLAGAVHEQYF. In nucleotides, the CDR3 is TGTGCCATCAGTGGGGGACTAGCGGGAGCCGTCCACGAGCAGTACTTC. This chain connects TRBV10-3 to TRBJ2-7; 14 nucleotides agree with TRBD2. Germline CDR1 ENHRY, CDR2 SYGVKD. V was pared by 4 bases and J by 5 bases, with 7 bases of the junction left unmatched. This CDR3 is 16 amino acids long.

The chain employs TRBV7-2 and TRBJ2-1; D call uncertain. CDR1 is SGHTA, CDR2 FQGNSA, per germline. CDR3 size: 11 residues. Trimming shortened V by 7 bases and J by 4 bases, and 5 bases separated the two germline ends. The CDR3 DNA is TGTGCCAGCAACTATTACAATGAGCAGTTCTTC. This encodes CASNYYNEQFF.

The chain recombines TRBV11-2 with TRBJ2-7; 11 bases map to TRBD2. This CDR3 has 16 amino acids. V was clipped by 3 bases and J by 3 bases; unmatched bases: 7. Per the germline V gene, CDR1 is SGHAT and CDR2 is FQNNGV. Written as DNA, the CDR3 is TGTGCCAGCAGCTTTAGCGGGAGGGACCTCTTCTACGAGCAGTACTTC. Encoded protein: CASSFSGRDLFYEQYF.

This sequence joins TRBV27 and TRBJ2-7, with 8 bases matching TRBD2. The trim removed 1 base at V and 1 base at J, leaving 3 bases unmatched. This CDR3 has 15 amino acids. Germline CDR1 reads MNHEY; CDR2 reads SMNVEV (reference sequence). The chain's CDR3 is CASSLWGGRSYEQYF. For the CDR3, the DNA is TGTGCCAGCAGTTTATGGGGCGGGAGGTCCTACGAGCAGTACTTC.